This T cell receptor (beta chain) stems from a study of graft-versus-host responses after intestinal transplantation. Whole-study results and caveats: GvH clones occurred in recipient marrow; some first appeared in ileum or blood. The study associated peak circulating GvH clone levels with early post-transplant HvG declines.

From germline, CDR1 is MGHRA and CDR2 YSYEKL. CDR3 size: 13 residues. V lost 0 bases and J 6 bases, leaving 9 bases between the germline ends. TCRdb's table, derived via immunoSEQ multiplex PCR, lists solely in-frame clones and lacks some. The data show around 77,000 clones, 85% to 95% seen once. In the case of this clone: Antigen specificity is unknown.

The chain couples TRBV4-1 to TRBJ2-7, with D unclear. The sample here was unstimulated CD8+ T cells sorted from spleen or lymph node cells, taken before intestinal transplant. The sequence was collected from a human donor who received an intestinal transplant. CDR3 nucleotides: TGCGCCAGCAGCCAAGATTGGGGTGGCGAGCAGTACTTC. Its protein product is CASSQDWGGEQYF.